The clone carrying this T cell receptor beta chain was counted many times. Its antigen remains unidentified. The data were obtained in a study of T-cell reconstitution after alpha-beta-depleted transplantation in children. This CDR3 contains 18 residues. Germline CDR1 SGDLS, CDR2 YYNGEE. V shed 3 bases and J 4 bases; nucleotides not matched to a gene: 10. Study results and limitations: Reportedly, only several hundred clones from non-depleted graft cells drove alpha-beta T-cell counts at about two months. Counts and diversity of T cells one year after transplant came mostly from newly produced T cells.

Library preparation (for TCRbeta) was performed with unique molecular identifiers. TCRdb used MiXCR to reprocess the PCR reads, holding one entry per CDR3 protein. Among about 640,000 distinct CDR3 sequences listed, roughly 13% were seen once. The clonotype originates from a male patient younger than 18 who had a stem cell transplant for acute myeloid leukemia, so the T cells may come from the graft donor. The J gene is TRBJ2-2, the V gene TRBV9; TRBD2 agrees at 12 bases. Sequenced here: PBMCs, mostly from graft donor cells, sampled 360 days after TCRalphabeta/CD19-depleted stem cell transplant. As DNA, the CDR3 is TGTGCCAGCAGCGCGCCGGGACTAGCGGGCGGGGGCACCGGGGAGCTGTTTTTT. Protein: CASSAPGLAGGGTGELFF. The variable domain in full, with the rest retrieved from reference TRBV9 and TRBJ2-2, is DSGVTQTPKHLITATGQRVTLRCSPRSGDLSVYWYQQSLDQGLQFLIQYYNGEERAKGNILERFSAQQFPDLHSELNLSSLELGDSALYFCASSAPGLAGGGTGELFFGEGSRLTVL.